A selection of T cell receptor beta chains follows, all from one sample in a study of shared clonotypes between healthy human individuals. Libraries were prepared by immunoSEQ multiplex PCR; TCRdb keeps only in-frame clonotypes and omits some of them. The top ten hold roughly 0.82% of the sample, which has around 990,000 clones, roughly 80% seen once. The sample comprised memory CD4+ T cells from PBMCs. The origin of the receptors is a man younger than 35 in good health. Some clones in this sample may be carry-over from other donors' samples. CDR3s include the opening cysteine and the closing phenylalanine or tryptophan. A D gene is named only where the DNA matches it firmly.

v_call: TRBV19; d_call: -; j_call: TRBJ1-2; cdr3_nt: TGTGCCAGTAGTATAACGACCTCCCGAGCTAACTATGGCTACACCTTC; cdr3_aa: CASSITTSRANYGYTF
v_call: TRBV19; d_call: TRBD2; j_call: TRBJ2-1; cdr3_nt: TGTGCCAGTAGTATAGACGGGAGGGGGTACAATGAGCAGTTCTTC; cdr3_aa: CASSIDGRGYNEQFF
v_call: TRBV11-2; d_call: TRBD2; j_call: TRBJ2-5; cdr3_nt: TGTGCCAGCAGCTTCGGGGGGAGTCACGAGACCCAGTACTTC; cdr3_aa: CASSFGGSHETQYF
v_call: TRBV7-6; d_call: TRBD2; j_call: TRBJ2-3; cdr3_nt: TGTGCCAGCAGCTGGACCGCGGCTAGCGGGAGTCCAGATACGCAGTATTTT; cdr3_aa: CASSWTAASGSPDTQYF
v_call: TRBV7-8; d_call: -; j_call: TRBJ2-7; cdr3_nt: TGTGCCAGCAGCTTAGGCGAGCCCTACGAGCAGTACTTC; cdr3_aa: CASSLGEPYEQYF
v_call: TRBV11-2; d_call: -; j_call: TRBJ2-1; cdr3_nt: TGTGCCAGCAGCCCTAGGGACACTTTTTTGGGCAATGAGCAGTTCTTC; cdr3_aa: CASSPRDTFLGNEQFF
v_call: TRBV27; d_call: TRBD2; j_call: TRBJ2-2; cdr3_nt: TGTGCCAGCAGTTTACGCGGGGGGCCGACCACCGGGGAGCTGTTTTTT; cdr3_aa: CASSLRGGPTTGELFF
v_call: TRBV7-2; d_call: TRBD1; j_call: TRBJ2-3; cdr3_nt: TGTGCCAGCAGCCCAGGGACAGGGATGGATACGCAGTATTTT; cdr3_aa: CASSPGTGMDTQYF
v_call: TRBV6-5; d_call: -; j_call: TRBJ2-1; cdr3_nt: TGTGCCAGCAGCCGCAACCTGGGAGGAGGCAATGAGCAGTTCTTC; cdr3_aa: CASSRNLGGGNEQFF
v_call: TRBV2; d_call: TRBD2; j_call: TRBJ2-5; cdr3_nt: TGTGCCAGCAATTTTGGAGTGACGGGAGGACCGGGGGAGACCCAGTACTTC; cdr3_aa: CASNFGVTGGPGETQYF
v_call: TRBV6-1; d_call: -; j_call: TRBJ1-5; cdr3_nt: TGTGCCAGCACGTGGGCGGACTATAGCAATCAGCCCCAGCATTTT; cdr3_aa: CASTWADYSNQPQHF
v_call: TRBV7-2; d_call: TRBD1; j_call: TRBJ1-2; cdr3_nt: TGTGCCAGCAGCCCCCGGGACAGGGATGGCTACACCTTC; cdr3_aa: CASSPRDRDGYTF
v_call: TRBV6-1; d_call: -; j_call: TRBJ1-5; cdr3_nt: TGTGCCAGCAGTGAAGCAGGGTGGGGTAGCAATCAGCCCCAGCATTTT; cdr3_aa: CASSEAGWGSNQPQHF
v_call: TRBV2; d_call: -; j_call: TRBJ1-5; cdr3_nt: TGTGCCAGCAGTGAAGAGATCAAGCCCCAGCATTTT; cdr3_aa: CASSEEIKPQHF
v_call: TRBV4-1; d_call: -; j_call: TRBJ1-4; cdr3_nt: TGCGCCAGCAGCCCTAGCCGGTGGGAAAACCATGAAAAACTGTTTTTT; cdr3_aa: CASSPSRWENHEKLFF